One sample yielded the 20 T cell receptor beta chains listed below, sequenced in a study of metastatic and nonmetastatic thyroid tumors. TCRdb re-clonotyped the PCR reads through MiXCR. The sample holds almost 85,000 clones, under 15% seen once. Until they underwent thyroid surgery, no patient had received any treatment. Sample: tumor tissue. The receptors come from a female donor with papillary thyroid cancer or a benign thyroid nodule (not recorded which). Some clones in this sample may be carry-over from other donors' samples.

This clone was found many times. This sequence joins TRBV7-9 and TRBJ1-2, with D uncertain. V lost 2 bases and J lost 3, with 10 bases in between. Per the germline V gene, CDR1 is SEHNR and CDR2 is FQNEAQ (reference sequence). The CDR3 contains 14 residues. CDR3 nucleotides: TGTGCCAGCAGCTTATCCGAGGTCCACTATGGCTACACCTTC. It encodes CASSLSEVHYGYTF.

There are many counts of this clone. V gene TRBV20-1 combines with J gene TRBJ1-1; perhaps TRBD1 as D (6 bases). The CDR3 totals 15 residues. V was shortened by 8 bases and J by 4 bases, with 23 bases between the two germline ends. Germline V lookup: CDR1 DFQATT, CDR2 SNEGSKA (reference sequence). CDR3 in amino acids: CSRVGGLSRSTEAFF. The CDR3 DNA is TGCAGTCGCGTCGGGGGGCTATCGAGGAGCACTGAAGCTTTCTTT.

This clone was counted many times. The V and J genes are TRBV28 and TRBJ2-7, with 10 bases that match TRBD1. Germline assignment: CDR1 MDHEN and CDR2 SYDVKM. The CDR3 runs 15 residues. With 6 bases clipped from V and 1 base from J, the junction kept 6 bases outside the gene matches. CDR3 DNA: TGTGCCAGCAGCACGGGACAGGGGTTGTCCTACGAGCAGTACTTC. Translation gives CASSTGQGLSYEQYF. Drawing the rest from reference TRBV28 and TRBJ2-7, the complete variable domain is DVKVTQSSRYLVKRTGEKVFLECVQDMDHENMFWYRQDPGLGLRLIYFSYDVKMKEKGDIPEGYSVSREKKERFSLILESASTNQTSMYLCASSTGQGLSYEQYFGPGTRLTVT.

This clone was observed many times. The chain links TRBV11-2 to TRBJ2-3; D perhaps matches TRBD2 (5 bases). V lost 3 bases, J lost 2 bases, and 12 bases lay in between. The CDR3 is 15 residues long. CDR1 and CDR2 (germline): SGHAT, FQNNGV. The CDR3: CASSFFGDPTDTQYF. The CDR3 DNA reads TGTGCCAGCAGCTTCTTCGGGGATCCCACAGATACGCAGTATTTT.

This clone was counted ten times or more. The gene calls are TRBV30 and TRBJ2-3; no clear D. Germline assignment: CDR1 GTSNPN and CDR2 SVGIG (reference sequence). The CDR3 runs 13 residues. V was cut by 2 bases and J by 4 bases, with 10 bases left in between. The CDR3 region has the DNA TGTGCCTGGAGTCAAGGACCGGCAGATACGCAGTATTTT. Translating gives CAWSQGPADTQYF. The full variable domain, rest sourced from reference TRBV30 and TRBJ2-3, is SQTIHQWPATLVQPVGSPLSLECTVEGTSNPNLYWYRQAAGRGLQLLFYSVGIGQISSEVPQNLSASRPQDRQFILSSKKLLLSDSGFYLCAWSQGPADTQYFGPGTRLTVL.

This clone has a handful of counts. V is TRBV2 and J is TRBJ1-1; TRBD1 might be the D (6 bases). Trimming removed 8 bases from V and 4 bases from J, with 11 bases in between. The CDR3 is 12 amino acids. Germline values: CDR1 SNHLY, CDR2 FYNNEI. DNA for the CDR3: TGTGCCAGCTCAGGGGTCTCCACTGAAGCTTTCTTT. Translated: CASSGVSTEAFF.

A note on this clone: A much larger clone is a single base away; this may be a read error. The chain has TRBV7-9 and TRBJ2-2; a weak D match, TRBD1 (6 bases). CDR3 length: 15 amino acids. The germline CDR1 and CDR2 sequences are SEHNR and FQNEAQ (reference sequence). The chain's CDR3 is CASTRGGKNTWELFF. The CDR3 DNA is TGTGCCAGCACCCGAGGGGGAAAGAACACCTGGGAGCTGTTTTTT.

This clone has a count of ten or more. The rearrangement uses TRBV27 and TRBJ2-1; D possibly uses TRBD1 or TRBD2 (5 bases each). In germline, CDR1 is MNHEY, CDR2 SMNVEV (reference sequence). This CDR3 region has 16 residues. The ends were cut back, 5 bases at V and 4 bases at J, with 18 bases in the middle. In DNA, the CDR3 is TGTGCCAGCAGTCCGCCCCTGAGGGACGGATACAATGAGCAGTTCTTC. Its translation is CASSPPLRDGYNEQFF.

This clone was seen at least ten times. The chain is built from TRBV3-1 and TRBJ2-3; TRBD2 matches at 7 bases. The length of the CDR3 is 14 residues. Germline-derived CDR1 and CDR2 are LGHDT and YNNKEL (reference sequence). Trimming took 1 base from V and 6 from J; bases not matched to a gene: 4. The CDR3: CASSQGPGGDTQYF. Written as DNA, the CDR3 is TGTGCCAGCAGCCAAGGACCCGGGGGGGATACGCAGTATTTT.

With regard to this clone: No conserved phenylalanine or tryptophan is present at the end of the CDR3, so a read error is the likely explanation. The rearrangement links TRBV29-1 to TRBJ2-1; no firm D call. The V end lost 2 bases, the J end lost 1 base, and 12 bases lay between the germline ends. Germline CDR1 reads SQVTM; CDR2 reads ANQGSEA. This CDR3 has 15 residues. The CDR3 here is CSVELSALSYNEQFL. The CDR3 bases are TGCAGCGTTGAACTAAGCGCCCTATCCTACAATGAGCAGTTCCTC.

This clone was seen a handful of times. The chain links TRBV7-9 to TRBJ1-2, with no clear D. Trimming stripped 1 base from V and 0 bases from J, with 6 bases between. CDR3 length: 14 amino acids. The germline gives CDR1 SEHNR, CDR2 FQNEAQ (reference sequence). The CDR3 sequence is CASSLGGTNYGYTF. Written as DNA, the CDR3 is TGTGCCAGCAGCTTAGGTGGGACTAACTATGGCTACACCTTC.

Note on this clone: A much larger clone sits a single nucleotide away, making a read error possible. This sequence joins TRBV28 and TRBJ2-3, with TRBD1 as a possible D gene (6 bases). V lost 5 bases, J lost 6 bases, and 30 bases lay in between. Germline lookup yields CDR1 MDHEN and CDR2 SYDVKM. The CDR3 is 19 residues long. For the CDR3, the DNA is TGTGCCAGCAGTCCCATAGGGACACATAGCGTGAGGGTCACGGATACGCAGTATTTT. Protein product: CASSPIGTHSVRVTDTQYF.

Concerning this clone itself: A much larger clone differs from this one at a single base, so this may be a read error. Other DNA sequences of this sample code for an identical CDR3. This sequence joins TRBV3-1 and TRBJ1-1; D gene uncertain. Trimming stripped 8 bases from V and 5 bases from J, with 9 bases between. Germline-derived CDR1 and CDR2 are LGHDT and YNNKEL (reference sequence). The CDR3 consists of 11 residues. CDR3 residues: CASEGSTEAFF. The CDR3 DNA sequence: TGTGCCAGCGAAGGGTCAACTGAAGCTTTCTTT. Looking up the rest from reference TRBV3-1 and TRBJ1-1 gives the full variable domain: DTAVSQTPKYLVTQMGNDKSIKCEQNLGHDTMYWYKQDSKKFLKIMFSYNNKELIINETVPNRFSPKSPDKAHLNLHINSLELGDSAVYFCASEGSTEAFFGQGTRLTVV.

On this clone: A junction end diverges from the germline sequence, so it may reflect a read error. The CDR3 DNA reads as TGCGCCAGCAGTGAGAGGATAGACTACGAGCGGTACTTC. It is translated as CASSERIDYERYF. The rearrangement links TRBV10-1 to TRBJ2-7, with D possibly matching TRBD2 (5 bases). There are 13 residues in the CDR3. Per the germline V gene, CDR1 is WNHNN and CDR2 is SYGVQD (reference sequence).

Worth noting for this clone: This may arise from a read error, as a much more abundant clone is one base away. This sequence joins TRBV11-3 and TRBJ2-7, with D unclear. Germline V gene sequence: CDR1 SGHNT, CDR2 YENEEA. The length of the CDR3 is 15 residues. The CDR3 here is CASSLEAWSSYEQYF. The CDR3 DNA is TGCGCCAGCAGCTTAGAGGCATGGAGCTCCTACGAGCAGTACTTC.

On this clone: It may be a read error: a sequence one base away is much more abundant. J is TRBJ2-5 and V is TRBV20-1, with D possibly being TRBD1 (5 bases). The V and J ends lost 4 bases and 1 base respectively, with 10 bases between them. Germline-derived CDR1 and CDR2 are DFQATT and SNEGSKA (reference sequence). The CDR3 totals 13 residues. CDR3 in DNA: TGCAGTGCTAAAGGGGCTCGCCAAGAGACCCAGTACTTC. It specifies CSAKGARQETQYF.

Note on this clone: A much larger clone is a single base away; this may be a read error. V gene TRBV27 combines with J gene TRBJ1-1, with D unresolved. With 6 bases removed from V and 9 bases from J, the gap between germline ends came to 23 bases. From germline, CDR1 is MNHEY and CDR2 SMNVEV (reference sequence). The CDR3 runs to 15 residues. The CDR3 DNA follows: TGTGCCAGCAGGCCACTGACGAGCAGGCACGTTAAAGCTTTCTTT. It yields the protein CASRPLTSRHVKAFF.

This clone was seen at least ten times. The CDR3 spells CASSSPMTSGSSYNEQFF. Written as DNA, the CDR3 is TGTGCCAGCAGTTCTCCCATGACTAGCGGGAGCTCCTACAATGAGCAGTTCTTC. The chain uses TRBV11-2 and TRBJ2-1; 12 nucleotides agree with TRBD2. The germline V gene has CDR1 SGHAT and CDR2 FQNNGV. This CDR3 contains 18 residues. With V trimmed by 6 bases and J by 0 bases, 9 bases remained unmatched.

This clone was seen at least ten times. The genes are TRBV2 and TRBJ2-1, with 13 bases matching TRBD2. The V and J ends lost 6 bases and 5 bases, in that order; junction bases with no gene match: 10. Germline V gene sequence: CDR1 SNHLY, CDR2 FYNNEI. This CDR3 is built from 17 residues. CDR3 nucleotides: TGTGCCAGCAGAAACCCGGGACTAGCGGGGCTAAACAATGAGCAGTTCTTC. Protein: CASRNPGLAGLNNEQFF. The variable domain in full, with the rest retrieved from reference TRBV2 and TRBJ2-1, is EPEVTQTPSHQVTQMGQEVILRCVPISNHLYFYWYRQILGQKVEFLVSFYNNEISEKSEIFDDQFSVERPDGSNFTLKIRSTKLEDSAMYFCASRNPGLAGLNNEQFFGPGTRLTVL.

The V gene is TRBV6-1, the J gene TRBJ2-7, with TRBD2 matching 7 bases. J was trimmed by 4 bases and V by 6 bases; bases with no gene match: 21. CDR1 is MNHNS and CDR2 is SASEGT in the germline V gene. The CDR3 sequence is 18 residues long. The CDR3 is CASRTGTIWGQRAYEQYF. As DNA, the CDR3 is TGTGCCAGCAGGACCGGGACTATCTGGGGCCAACGGGCTTACGAGCAGTACTTC.